This record covers a single T cell receptor (beta chain). These data come from a study of T cell changes during pregnancy in multiple sclerosis. From germline, CDR1 is SNHLY and CDR2 FYNNEI. This CDR3 is built from 14 residues. Trimming left V 5 bases short and J 7 bases short, with 14 bases between. Libraries were prepared by immunoSEQ multiplex PCR; TCRdb keeps only in-frame clonotypes and omits some of them. The sample contains fewer than 65,000 clones, approximately 95% of which appear only once. This rearrangement joins TRBV2 to TRBJ1-4; tentatively, D is TRBD1 (6 bases). The starting material was CD4+ T cells from peripheral blood mononuclear cells, obtained in the third trimester of pregnancy. This clonotype was sampled from a female donor with multiple sclerosis, enrolled in a pregnancy study. CDR3 sequence reads: CASSRQVGSEKLFF. The CDR3 DNA sequence: TGTGCCAGCAGTAGACAGGTGGGGAGTGAAAAACTGTTTTTT.